This T cell receptor (beta chain) was identified in a study of blood T cell repertoires in COVID-19. The table came from immunoSEQ multiplex PCR; TCRdb's copy has only in-frame clones and leaves some out. Here the sample spans a few hundred thousand clones, 88% being singletons. Participant reports of clinical history set cohort assignment. Per the germline V gene, CDR1 is LNHDA and CDR2 is SQIVND (reference sequence). The CDR3 sequence is 15 residues long. The V gene end was trimmed by 4 bases and the J gene end by 6 bases; junction bases not matched to a gene: 8. Sequenced input: PBMCs or T cells enriched from blood (not recorded which). The V call is TRBV19, the J call TRBJ1-5, with 8 bases that match TRBD1. The receptor was derived from a woman aged 55-70 years who had recovered from COVID-19. The CDR3 loop reads CASSTPGTGGQPQHF. CDR3 nucleotides: TGTGCCAGTAGTACCCCCGGGACAGGAGGTCAGCCCCAGCATTTT.